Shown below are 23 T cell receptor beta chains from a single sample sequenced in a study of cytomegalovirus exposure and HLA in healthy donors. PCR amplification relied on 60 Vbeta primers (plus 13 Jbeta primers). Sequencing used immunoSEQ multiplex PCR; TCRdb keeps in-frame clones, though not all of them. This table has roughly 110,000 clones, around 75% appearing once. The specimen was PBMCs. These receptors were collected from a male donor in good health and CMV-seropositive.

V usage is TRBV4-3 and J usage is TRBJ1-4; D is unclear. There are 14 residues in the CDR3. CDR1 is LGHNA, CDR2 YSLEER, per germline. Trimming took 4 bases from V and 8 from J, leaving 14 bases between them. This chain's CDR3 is CASSLRVVGEKLFF. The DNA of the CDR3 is TGCGCCAGCAGCCTCCGGGTGGTTGGGGAAAAACTGTTTTTT.

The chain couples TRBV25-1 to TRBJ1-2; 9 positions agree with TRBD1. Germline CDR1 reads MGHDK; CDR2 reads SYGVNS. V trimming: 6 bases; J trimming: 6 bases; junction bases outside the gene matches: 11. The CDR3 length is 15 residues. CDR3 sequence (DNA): TGTGCCAGCAGCTCGGGACAGGGAAAGACTGATGGCTACACCTTC. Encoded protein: CASSSGQGKTDGYTF.

The CDR3 region has the DNA TGTGCCAGCGGGGGCAGGGGGCTGAGGGATATCGAGCAGTACTTC. Translation gives CASGGRGLRDIEQYF. This chain joins TRBV2 and TRBJ2-7; TRBD1 agrees at 8 bases. V lost 8 bases, J lost 6 bases, and 15 bases stayed unmatched. The V gene's germline CDR1 is SNHLY and CDR2 FYNNEI. The CDR3 loop spans 15 amino acids.

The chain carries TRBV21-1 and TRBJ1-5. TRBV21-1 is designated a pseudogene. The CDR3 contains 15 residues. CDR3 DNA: TGTGCCAGCAGTCTCCGCGAGTCCGGCAATCAGCCCCAGCATTTT. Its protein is CASSLRESGNQPQHF.

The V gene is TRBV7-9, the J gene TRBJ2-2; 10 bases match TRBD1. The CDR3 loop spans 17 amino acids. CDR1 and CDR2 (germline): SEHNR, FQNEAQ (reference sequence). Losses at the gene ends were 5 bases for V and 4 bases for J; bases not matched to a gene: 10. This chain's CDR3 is CASSLGGTGAPTGELFF. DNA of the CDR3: TGTGCCAGCAGCCTAGGAGGGACAGGGGCCCCCACCGGGGAGCTGTTTTTT.

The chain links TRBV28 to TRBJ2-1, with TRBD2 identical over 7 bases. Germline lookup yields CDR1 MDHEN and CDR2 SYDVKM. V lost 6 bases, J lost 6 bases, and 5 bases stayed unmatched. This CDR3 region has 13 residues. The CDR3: CASRSSGSNEQFF. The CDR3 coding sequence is TGTGCCAGCAGGTCTAGCGGATCCAATGAGCAGTTCTTC.

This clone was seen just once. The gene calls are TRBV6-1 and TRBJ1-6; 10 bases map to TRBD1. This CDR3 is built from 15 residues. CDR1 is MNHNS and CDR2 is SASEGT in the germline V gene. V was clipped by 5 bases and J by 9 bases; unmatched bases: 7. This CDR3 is CASSKRQGASSPLHF. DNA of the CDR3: TGTGCCAGCAGTAAGAGACAGGGGGCGTCTTCACCCCTCCACTTT.

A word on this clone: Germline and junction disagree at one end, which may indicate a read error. The CDR3 sequence is CSVSSRTSLLF. Here the CDR3 DNA reads TGCAGTGTTAGCTCCCGAACTAGCCTCCTCTTC. The chain links TRBV20-1 to TRBJ2-1; TRBD2 is a possible D gene (6 bases). CDR3 length: 11 amino acids. Germline V gives CDR1 DFQATT, CDR2 SNEGSKA (reference sequence).

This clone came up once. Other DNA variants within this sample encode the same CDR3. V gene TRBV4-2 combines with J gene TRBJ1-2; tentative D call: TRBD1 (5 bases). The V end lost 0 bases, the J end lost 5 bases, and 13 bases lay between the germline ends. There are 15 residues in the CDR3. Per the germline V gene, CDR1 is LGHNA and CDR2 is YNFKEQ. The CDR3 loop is CASSQDRGRDYGYTF. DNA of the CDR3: TGTGCCAGCAGCCAAGATCGGGGGAGGGATTATGGCTACACCTTC.

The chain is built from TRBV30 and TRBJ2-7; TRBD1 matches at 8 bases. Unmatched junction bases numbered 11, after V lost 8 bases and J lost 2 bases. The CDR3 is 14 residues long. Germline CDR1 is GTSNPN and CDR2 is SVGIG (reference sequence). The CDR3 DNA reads TGTGCCAGTAGCCTTGGACAGGGAGCCTACGAGCAGTACTTC. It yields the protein CASSLGQGAYEQYF.

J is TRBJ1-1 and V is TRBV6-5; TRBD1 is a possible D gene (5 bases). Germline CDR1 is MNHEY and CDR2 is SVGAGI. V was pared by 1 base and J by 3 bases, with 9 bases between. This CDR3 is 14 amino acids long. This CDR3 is CASSYWGGDTEAFF. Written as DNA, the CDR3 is TGTGCCAGCAGTTACTGGGGGGGGGACACTGAAGCTTTCTTT.

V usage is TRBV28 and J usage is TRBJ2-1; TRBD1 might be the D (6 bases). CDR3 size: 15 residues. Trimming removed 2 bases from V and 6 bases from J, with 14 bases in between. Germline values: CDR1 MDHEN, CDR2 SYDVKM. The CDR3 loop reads CASSLGDISSNEQFF. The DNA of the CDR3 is TGTGCCAGCAGTTTAGGGGACATCTCTTCCAATGAGCAGTTCTTC.

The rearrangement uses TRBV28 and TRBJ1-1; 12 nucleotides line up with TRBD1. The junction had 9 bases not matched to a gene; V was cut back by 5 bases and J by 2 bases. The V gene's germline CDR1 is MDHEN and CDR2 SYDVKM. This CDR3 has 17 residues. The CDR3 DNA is TGTGCCAGCAGTCGCAGTCCCGGGACAGGGGGCAACACTGAAGCTTTCTTT. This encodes CASSRSPGTGGNTEAFF.

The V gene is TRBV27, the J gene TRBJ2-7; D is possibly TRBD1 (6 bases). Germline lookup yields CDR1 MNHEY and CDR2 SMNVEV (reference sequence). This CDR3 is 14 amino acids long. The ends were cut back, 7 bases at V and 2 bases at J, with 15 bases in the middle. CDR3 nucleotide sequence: TGTGCCAGCAACCTAGGGGGTCCGACCTACGAGCAGTACTTC. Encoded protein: CASNLGGPTYEQYF.

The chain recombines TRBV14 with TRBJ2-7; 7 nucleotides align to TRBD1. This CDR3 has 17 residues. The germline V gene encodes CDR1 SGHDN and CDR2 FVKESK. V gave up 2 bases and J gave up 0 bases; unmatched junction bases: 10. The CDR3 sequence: CASSQTYTGAHSYEQYF. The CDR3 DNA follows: TGTGCCAGCAGCCAAACATATACAGGGGCCCACTCCTACGAGCAGTACTTC.

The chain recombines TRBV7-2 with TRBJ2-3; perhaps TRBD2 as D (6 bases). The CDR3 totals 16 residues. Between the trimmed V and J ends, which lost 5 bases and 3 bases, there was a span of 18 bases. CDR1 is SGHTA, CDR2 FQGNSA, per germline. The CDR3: CASSPRRAGLTDTQYF. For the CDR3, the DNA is TGTGCCAGCAGCCCAAGGCGGGCGGGGTTGACAGATACGCAGTATTTT.

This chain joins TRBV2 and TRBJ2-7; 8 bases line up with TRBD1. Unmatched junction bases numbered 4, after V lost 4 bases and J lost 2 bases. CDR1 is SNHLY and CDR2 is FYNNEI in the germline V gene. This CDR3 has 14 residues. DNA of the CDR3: TGTGCCAGCAGTGGGGACAGGATCACCTACGAGCAGTACTTC. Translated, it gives CASSGDRITYEQYF.

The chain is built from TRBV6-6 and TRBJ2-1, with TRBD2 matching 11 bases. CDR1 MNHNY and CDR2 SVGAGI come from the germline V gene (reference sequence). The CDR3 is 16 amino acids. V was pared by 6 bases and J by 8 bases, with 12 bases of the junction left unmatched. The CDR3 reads CASSAQVAGGLDEQFF. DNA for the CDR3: TGTGCCAGCAGCGCCCAAGTAGCGGGAGGGCTCGATGAGCAGTTCTTC.

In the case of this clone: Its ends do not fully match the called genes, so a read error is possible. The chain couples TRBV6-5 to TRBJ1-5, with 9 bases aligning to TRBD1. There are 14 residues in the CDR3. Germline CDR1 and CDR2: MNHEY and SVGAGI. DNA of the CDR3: TGTGCCAGCAGACCAACAGGGGGCGATCAGCCCCAGAATTTT. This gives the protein CASRPTGGDQPQNF.

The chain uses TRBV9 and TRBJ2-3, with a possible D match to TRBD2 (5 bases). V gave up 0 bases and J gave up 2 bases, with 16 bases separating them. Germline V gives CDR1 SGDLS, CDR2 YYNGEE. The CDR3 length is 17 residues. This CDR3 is CASSVASSGSFTDTQYF. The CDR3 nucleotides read TGTGCCAGCAGCGTAGCTTCTAGTGGGAGCTTCACAGATACGCAGTATTTT.

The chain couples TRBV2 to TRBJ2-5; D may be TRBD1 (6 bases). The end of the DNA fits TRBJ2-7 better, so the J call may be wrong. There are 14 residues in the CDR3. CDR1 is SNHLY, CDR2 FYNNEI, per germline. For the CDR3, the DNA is TGTGCCAGCAGTCGAGGGGGTTCGCTCTACGAGCAGTACTTC. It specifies CASSRGGSLYEQYF.

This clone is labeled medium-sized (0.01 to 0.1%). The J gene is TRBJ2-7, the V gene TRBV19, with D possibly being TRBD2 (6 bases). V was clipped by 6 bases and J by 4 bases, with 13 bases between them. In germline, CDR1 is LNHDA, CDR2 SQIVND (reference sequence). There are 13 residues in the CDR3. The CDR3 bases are TGTGCCAGTAGCGGGAGTCAGGGATACGAGCAGTACTTC. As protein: CASSGSQGYEQYF.

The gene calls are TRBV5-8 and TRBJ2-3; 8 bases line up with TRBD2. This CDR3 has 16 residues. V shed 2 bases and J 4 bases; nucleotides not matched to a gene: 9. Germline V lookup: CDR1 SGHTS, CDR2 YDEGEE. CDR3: CASSFLASGLPDTQYF. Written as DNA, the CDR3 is TGTGCCAGCAGCTTCCTGGCTAGCGGGCTACCAGATACGCAGTATTTT.